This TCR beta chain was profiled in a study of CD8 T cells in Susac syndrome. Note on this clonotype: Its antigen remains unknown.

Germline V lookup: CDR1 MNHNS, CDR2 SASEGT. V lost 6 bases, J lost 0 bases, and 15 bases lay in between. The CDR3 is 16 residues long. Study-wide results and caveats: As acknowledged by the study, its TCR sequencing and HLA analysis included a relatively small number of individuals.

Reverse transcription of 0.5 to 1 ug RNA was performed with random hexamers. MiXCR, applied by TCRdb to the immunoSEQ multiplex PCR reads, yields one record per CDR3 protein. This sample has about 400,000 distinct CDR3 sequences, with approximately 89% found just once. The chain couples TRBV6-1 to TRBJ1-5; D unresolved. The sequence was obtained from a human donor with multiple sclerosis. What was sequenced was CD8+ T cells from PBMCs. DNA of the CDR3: TGTGCCAGCAGCCCATGGACTGAGTATAGCAATCAGCCCCAGCATTTT. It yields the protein CASSPWTEYSNQPQHF.